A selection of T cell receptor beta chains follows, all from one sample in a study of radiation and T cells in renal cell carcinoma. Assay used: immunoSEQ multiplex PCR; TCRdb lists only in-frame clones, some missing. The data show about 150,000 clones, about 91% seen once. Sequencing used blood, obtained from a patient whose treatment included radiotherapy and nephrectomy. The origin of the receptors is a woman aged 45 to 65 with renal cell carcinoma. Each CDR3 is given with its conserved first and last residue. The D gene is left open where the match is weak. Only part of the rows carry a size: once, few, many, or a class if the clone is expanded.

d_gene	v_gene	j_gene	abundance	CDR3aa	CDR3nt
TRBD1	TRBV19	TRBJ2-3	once	CASSIPTQQGGWDTQYF	TGTGCCAGTAGTATTCCTACCCAGCAAGGGGGCTGGGATACGCAGTATTTT
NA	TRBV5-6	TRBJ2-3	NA	CASSLPAGATDTQYF	TGTGCCAGCAGCTTGCCGGCGGGGGCCACAGATACGCAGTATTTT
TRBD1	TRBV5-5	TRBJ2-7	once	CASSPGTGVGYEQYF	TGTGCCAGCAGCCCTGGGACAGGGGTTGGCTACGAGCAGTACTTC
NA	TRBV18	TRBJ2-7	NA	CASSPPSSYEQYF	TGTGCCAGCTCACCCCCTAGCTCCTACGAGCAGTACTTC
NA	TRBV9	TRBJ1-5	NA	CASSVGTGLGQPQHF	TGTGCCAGCAGCGTAGGTACAGGGTTGGGGCAGCCCCAGCATTTT
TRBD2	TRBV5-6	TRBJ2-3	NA	CASSLKRGAGTDTQYF	TGTGCCAGCAGCTTGAAGCGGGGGGCCGGGACAGATACGCAGTATTTT
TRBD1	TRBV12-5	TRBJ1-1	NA	CASGLDGTGGDRAFF	TGTGCTAGTGGTTTGGACGGGACAGGGGGCGATCGGGCTTTCTTT
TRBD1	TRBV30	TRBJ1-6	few	CAWSRLGTGNSPLHF	TGTGCCTGGAGCCGGTTGGGGACAGGCAATTCACCCCTCCACTTT
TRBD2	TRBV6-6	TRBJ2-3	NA	CASSLSALAGTDTQYF	TGTGCCAGCAGCCTTAGCGCACTAGCGGGGACAGATACGCAGTATTTT
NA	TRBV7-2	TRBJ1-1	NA	CASSLETGMSTEAFF	TGTGCCAGCAGCTTAGAAACAGGGATGAGCACTGAAGCTTTCTTT
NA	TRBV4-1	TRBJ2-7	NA	CASSQVWQSYEQYF	TGCGCCAGCAGCCAAGTGTGGCAGAGCTACGAGCAGTACTTC
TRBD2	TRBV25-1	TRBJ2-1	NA	CASSVRGSGGSYNEQFF	TGTGCCAGCAGCGTAAGGGGGAGCGGGGGATCCTACAATGAGCAGTTCTTC
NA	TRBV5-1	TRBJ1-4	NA	CASSFTGNNEKLFF	TGCGCCAGCAGCTTTACAGGGAATAATGAAAAACTGTTTTTT
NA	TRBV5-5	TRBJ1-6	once	CASSLVGSRRSLHF	TGTGCCAGCAGCTTGGTTGGGAGTCGGAGGTCCCTCCACTTT